This TCR beta chain is drawn from a study of cytomegalovirus exposure and HLA in healthy donors. Whole-study context: The platform used for the roughly 130 validation repertoires matched that of the approximately 640 first-cohort repertoires, a later analysis reported.

Looked up from germline, CDR1 is SGHNT and CDR2 is YENEEA. The CDR3 consists of 20 residues. After removal of 0 bases from V and 3 bases from J, the junction contained 16 bases not matched to a gene. TCRdb keeps only in-frame clones here, not all; method: immunoSEQ multiplex PCR. The table has 120,000 to 150,000 clones, 85% to 90% seen once. Overall study results and limits: According to the study, roughly 160 TCR beta chains were cytomegalovirus-associated. Three CMV-associated chains proved CMV antigen-specific in vitro.

As for this clone: Its target is not known.

The origin of this receptor is a man aged 18 to 35 in good health and CMV-seronegative. This chain uses TRBV11-3 with TRBJ2-2, with 7 bases that match TRBD2. Sequenced sample: PBMCs. The CDR3 DNA sequence: TGTGCCAGCAGCTTAGACGTCCCCCGGGGGAGACTAGCCGACACCGGGGAGCTGTTTTTT. This codes for CASSLDVPRGRLADTGELFF.